The 10 T cell receptor beta chains listed next were all sequenced from one sample in a study of blood T cell repertoires in COVID-19. The data were produced by immunoSEQ multiplex PCR, yet TCRdb's version contains in-frame clones alone and is incomplete. The sample lists under 55,000 clones, more than 75% occurring once. Sequenced material: peripheral blood. The receptors derive from a human donor in a cohort sampled during active COVID-19.

The rearrangement links TRBV27 to TRBJ1-2; D unclear. Germline V gene data show CDR1 as MNHEY and CDR2 as SMNVEV (reference sequence). V lost 6 bases and J lost 0, with 8 bases in between. The CDR3 loop spans 13 amino acids. This CDR3 is CASSNTANYGYTF. CDR3 nucleotides: TGTGCCAGCAGCAATACAGCTAACTATGGCTACACCTTC.

This chain connects TRBV18 to TRBJ1-5, with 12 bases aligning to TRBD1. The CDR3 runs 15 residues. From germline, CDR1 is KGHSH and CDR2 LQKENI. The J segment lost 4 bases and the V segment lost 3 bases, leaving 1 base of the junction unmatched. Written as DNA, the CDR3 is TGTGCCAGCTCACCGGGACAGGGGGCAAATCAGCCCCAGCATTTT. Protein sequence: CASSPGQGANQPQHF.

The J gene is TRBJ2-7, the V gene TRBV3-1 (or the pseudogene TRBV3-2), with D maybe TRBD1 (5 bases). Germline CDR1 LGHDT, CDR2 YNNKEL (reference sequence). V was shortened by 6 bases and J by 6 bases, with 15 bases between the two germline ends. This CDR3 region has 13 residues. In nucleotides, the CDR3 is TGTGCCAGCAGTCAAATAGGGGTTAGCGAGCAGTACTTC. Translated, it gives CASSQIGVSEQYF.

The V and J genes are TRBV5-6 and TRBJ2-3; the D gene is possibly TRBD2 (5 bases). The V gene lost 0 bases and the J gene lost 5 bases, with 16 bases spanning the gap. Per the germline V gene, CDR1 is SGHDT and CDR2 is YYEEEE. CDR3 size: 16 residues. The CDR3 spells CASSLGSDSRGDTQYF. The CDR3 DNA is TGTGCCAGCAGCTTGGGGAGCGACTCCCGGGGAGATACGCAGTATTTT.

In its sample, this clone ranks as medium-sized. V usage is TRBV3-1 (or the pseudogene TRBV3-2) and J usage is TRBJ2-1; 7 nucleotides align to TRBD1. The V and J ends lost 0 bases and 7 bases, in that order; junction bases with no gene match: 12. This CDR3 spans 17 amino acids. Per the germline V gene, CDR1 is LGHDT and CDR2 is YNNKEL (reference sequence). CDR3 protein: CASSQEIDRALGNEQFF. CDR3 in DNA: TGTGCCAGCAGCCAAGAAATCGACAGGGCTTTGGGGAATGAGCAGTTCTTC.

The rearrangement joins TRBV7-2 to TRBJ2-3, with D hard to call. Germline V CDR1 and CDR2: SGHTA, FQGNSA. Trimming removed 2 bases from V and 8 bases from J, with 8 bases in between. The CDR3 sequence is 12 residues long. CDR3 amino acids: CASSLYSGTQYF. Here the CDR3 DNA reads TGTGCCAGCAGCTTATACTCGGGTACGCAGTATTTT.

The rearrangement links TRBV7-6 to TRBJ2-1; 8 bases match TRBD2. The CDR3 spans 16 residues. Germline V lookup: CDR1 SGHVS, CDR2 FNYEAQ. The V gene end was trimmed by 6 bases and the J gene end by 0 bases; junction bases not matched to a gene: 7. CDR3 in amino acids: CASSFLAGSSYNEQFF. As DNA, the CDR3 is TGTGCCAGCAGTTTTTTAGCGGGGTCCTCCTACAATGAGCAGTTCTTC.

The chain combines TRBV5-6 with TRBJ2-7; a weak D match, TRBD2 (6 bases). CDR3 size: 15 residues. The V gene lost 1 base and the J gene lost 1 base, with 12 bases spanning the gap. CDR1 and CDR2 from the germline V gene are SGHDT and YYEEEE. In nucleotides, the CDR3 is TGTGCCAGCAGCTTGAACGGGAGATGGTCCTACGAGCAGTACTTC. This encodes CASSLNGRWSYEQYF.

The J gene is TRBJ1-3, the V gene TRBV10-3, with TRBD1 matching over 8 bases. CDR3 length: 16 residues. The ends lost 6 bases at V and 3 bases at J; junction bases unmatched: 10. Germline assignment: CDR1 ENHRY and CDR2 SYGVKD. CDR3 region: CAIRKTQGVNGNTIYF. The CDR3 coding sequence is TGTGCCATCAGAAAAACACAGGGGGTAAATGGAAACACCATATATTTT.

CDR3 sequence (DNA): TGTGCCAGCAGCTTAGTTTGGGACAGCACCCTCCACTTT. Its protein product is CASSLVWDSTLHF. V gene TRBV11-2 combines with J gene TRBJ1-6; TRBD1 agrees at 7 bases. The J segment lost 14 bases and the V segment lost 1 base, leaving 5 bases of the junction unmatched. Germline CDR1 is SGHAT and CDR2 is FQNNGV. The CDR3 is 13 residues long.